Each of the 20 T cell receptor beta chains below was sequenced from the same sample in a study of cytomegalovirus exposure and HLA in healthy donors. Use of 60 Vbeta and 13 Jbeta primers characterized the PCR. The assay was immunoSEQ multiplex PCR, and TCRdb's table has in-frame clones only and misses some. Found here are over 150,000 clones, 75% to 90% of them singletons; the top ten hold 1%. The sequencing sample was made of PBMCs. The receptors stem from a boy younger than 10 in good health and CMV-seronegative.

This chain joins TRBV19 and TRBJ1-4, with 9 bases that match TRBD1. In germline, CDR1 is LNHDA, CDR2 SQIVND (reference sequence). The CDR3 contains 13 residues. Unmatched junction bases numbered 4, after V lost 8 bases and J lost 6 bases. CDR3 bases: TGTGCCAGTCGGCGACAGGGGGATGAAAAACTGTTTTTT. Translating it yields CASRRQGDEKLFF.

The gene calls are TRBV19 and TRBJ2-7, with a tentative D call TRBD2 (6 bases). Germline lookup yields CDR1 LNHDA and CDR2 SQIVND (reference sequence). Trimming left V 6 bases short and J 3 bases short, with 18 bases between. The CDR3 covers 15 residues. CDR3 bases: TGTGCCAGTAGATATACCTCCGGGAGCCTCTACGAGCAGTACTTC. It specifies CASRYTSGSLYEQYF.

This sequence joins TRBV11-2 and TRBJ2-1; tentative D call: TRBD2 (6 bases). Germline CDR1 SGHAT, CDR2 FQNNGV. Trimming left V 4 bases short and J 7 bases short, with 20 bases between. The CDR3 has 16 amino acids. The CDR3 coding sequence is TGTGCCAGCAGCTCCCTTCGAGGCAGGGAGGTGAATGAGCAGTTCTTC. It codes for CASSSLRGREVNEQFF.

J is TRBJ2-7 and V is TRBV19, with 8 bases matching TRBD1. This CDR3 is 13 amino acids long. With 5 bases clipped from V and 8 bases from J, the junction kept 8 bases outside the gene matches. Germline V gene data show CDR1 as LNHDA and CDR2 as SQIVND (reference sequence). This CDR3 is CASSSTGAEKQYF. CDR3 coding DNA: TGTGCCAGTAGTTCGACAGGGGCAGAGAAGCAGTACTTC.

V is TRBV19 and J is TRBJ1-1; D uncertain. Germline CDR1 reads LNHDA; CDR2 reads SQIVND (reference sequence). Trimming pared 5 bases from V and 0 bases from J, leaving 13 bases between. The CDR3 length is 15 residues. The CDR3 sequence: CASSSPGFLNTEAFF. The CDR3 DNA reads TGTGCCAGTAGTTCGCCAGGTTTTCTGAACACTGAAGCTTTCTTT.

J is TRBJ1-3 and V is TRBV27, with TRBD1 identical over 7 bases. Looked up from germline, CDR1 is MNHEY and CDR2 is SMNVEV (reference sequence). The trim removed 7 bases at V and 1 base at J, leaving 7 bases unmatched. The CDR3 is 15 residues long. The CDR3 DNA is TGTGCCAGCAAGGGGGCAGGCCAGTCTGGAAACACCATATATTTT. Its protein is CASKGAGQSGNTIYF.

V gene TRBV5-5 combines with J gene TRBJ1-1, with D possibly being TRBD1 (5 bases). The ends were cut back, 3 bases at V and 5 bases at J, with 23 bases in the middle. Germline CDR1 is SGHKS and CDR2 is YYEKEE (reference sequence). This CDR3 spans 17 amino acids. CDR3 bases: TGTGCCAGCAGCTACGACAGAGGGTTTGGCGGGAGGACTGAAGCTTTCTTT. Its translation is CASSYDRGFGGRTEAFF. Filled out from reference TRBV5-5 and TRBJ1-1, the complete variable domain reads DAGVTQSPTHLIKTRGQQVTLRCSPISGHKSVSWYQQVLGQGPQFIFQYYEKEERGRGNFPDRFSARQFPNYSSELNVNALLLGDSALYLCASSYDRGFGGRTEAFFGQGTRLTVV.

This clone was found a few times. The CDR3 nucleotides are TGTGCCAGCAGTGAAGTGTGGGGCAGCACAGATACGCAGTATTTT. Amino acids: CASSEVWGSTDTQYF. V and J are TRBV6-1 and TRBJ2-3; tentatively, D is TRBD1 (5 bases). Germline loops: CDR1 MNHNS, CDR2 SASEGT. This CDR3 contains 15 residues. V was cut by 1 base and J by 0 bases, with 8 bases left in between.

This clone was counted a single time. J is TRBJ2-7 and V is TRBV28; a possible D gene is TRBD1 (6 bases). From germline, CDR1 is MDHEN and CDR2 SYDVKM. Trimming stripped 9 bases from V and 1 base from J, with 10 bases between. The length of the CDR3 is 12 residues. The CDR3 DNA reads TGTGCCAGTTTCGGGACATCCTACGAGCAGTACTTC. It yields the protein CASFGTSYEQYF.

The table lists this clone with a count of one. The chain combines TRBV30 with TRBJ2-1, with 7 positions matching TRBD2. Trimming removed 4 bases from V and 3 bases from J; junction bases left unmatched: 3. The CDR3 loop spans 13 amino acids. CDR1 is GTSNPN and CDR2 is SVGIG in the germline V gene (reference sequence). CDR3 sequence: CAWTGDYYNEQFF. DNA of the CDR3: TGTGCCTGGACTGGGGACTACTACAATGAGCAGTTCTTC.

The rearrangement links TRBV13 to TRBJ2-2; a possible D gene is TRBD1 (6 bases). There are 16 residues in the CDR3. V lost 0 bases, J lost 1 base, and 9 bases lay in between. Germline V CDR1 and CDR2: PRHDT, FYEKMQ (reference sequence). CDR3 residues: CASSLGRGMNTGELFF. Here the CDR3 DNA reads TGTGCCAGCAGCTTAGGTAGGGGGATGAACACCGGGGAGCTGTTTTTT.

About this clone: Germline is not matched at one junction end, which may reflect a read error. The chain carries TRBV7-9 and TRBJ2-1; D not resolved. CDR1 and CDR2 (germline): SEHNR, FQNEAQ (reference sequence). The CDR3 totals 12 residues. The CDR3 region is CSSSRIGNEQFF. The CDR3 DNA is TGTTCCAGCAGCCGCATCGGCAATGAGCAGTTCTTC.

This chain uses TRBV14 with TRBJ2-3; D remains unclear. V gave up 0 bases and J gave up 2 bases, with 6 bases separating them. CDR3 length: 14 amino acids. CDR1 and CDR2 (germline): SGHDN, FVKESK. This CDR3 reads CASSQERYTDTQYF. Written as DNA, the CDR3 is TGTGCCAGCAGCCAAGAGCGGTACACAGATACGCAGTATTTT.

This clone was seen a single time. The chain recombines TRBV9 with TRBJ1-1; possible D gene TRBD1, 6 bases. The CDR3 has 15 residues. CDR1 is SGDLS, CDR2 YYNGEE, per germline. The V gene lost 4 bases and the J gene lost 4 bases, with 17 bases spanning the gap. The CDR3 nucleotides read TGTGCCAGCAGCCCTACCCTGGGGGGGGCCACTGAAGCTTTCTTT. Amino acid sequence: CASSPTLGGATEAFF.

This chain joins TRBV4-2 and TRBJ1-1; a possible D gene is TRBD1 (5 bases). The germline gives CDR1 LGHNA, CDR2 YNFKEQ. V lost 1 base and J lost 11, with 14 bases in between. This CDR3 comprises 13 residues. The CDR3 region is CASSQGQPGGAFF. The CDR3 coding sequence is TGTGCCAGCAGCCAAGGACAGCCCGGGGGGGCTTTCTTT.

CDR3 coding DNA: TGTGCCAGCACCCTACTAGCGGGAGAGGCAGATACGCAGTATTTT. Its translation: CASTLLAGEADTQYF. This chain links TRBV6-1 with TRBJ2-3; TRBD2 aligns across 11 bases. CDR3 length equals 15 residues. CDR1 and CDR2 from the germline V gene are MNHNS and SASEGT. The V and J ends lost 7 bases and 4 bases, in that order; junction bases with no gene match: 7.

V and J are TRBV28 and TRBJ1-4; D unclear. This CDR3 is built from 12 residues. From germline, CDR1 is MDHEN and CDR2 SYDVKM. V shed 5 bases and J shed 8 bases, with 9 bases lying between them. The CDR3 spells CASSRWREKLFF. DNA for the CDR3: TGTGCCAGCAGTAGATGGCGGGAAAAACTGTTTTTT.

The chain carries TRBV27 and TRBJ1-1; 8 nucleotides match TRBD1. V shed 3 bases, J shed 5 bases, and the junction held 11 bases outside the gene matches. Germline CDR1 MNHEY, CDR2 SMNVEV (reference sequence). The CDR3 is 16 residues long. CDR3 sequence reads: CASSFGQGAPGTEAFF. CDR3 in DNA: TGTGCCAGCAGTTTCGGCCAGGGGGCCCCGGGGACTGAAGCTTTCTTT.

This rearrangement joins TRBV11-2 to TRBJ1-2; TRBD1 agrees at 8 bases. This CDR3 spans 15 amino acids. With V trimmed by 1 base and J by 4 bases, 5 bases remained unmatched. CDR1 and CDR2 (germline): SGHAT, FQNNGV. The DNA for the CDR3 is TGTGCCAGCAGCTTAGGAGGACAGGGAATCTATGGCTACACCTTC. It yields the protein CASSLGGQGIYGYTF.

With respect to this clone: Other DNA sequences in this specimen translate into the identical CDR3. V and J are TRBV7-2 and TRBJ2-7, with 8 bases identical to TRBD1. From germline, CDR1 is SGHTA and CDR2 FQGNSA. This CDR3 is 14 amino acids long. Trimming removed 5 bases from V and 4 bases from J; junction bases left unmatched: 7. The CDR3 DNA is TGTGCCAGCAGCCGCGGGACAGGTAGTTACGAGCAGTACTTC. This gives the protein CASSRGTGSYEQYF. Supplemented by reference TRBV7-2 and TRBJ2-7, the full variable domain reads GAGVSQSPSNKVTEKGKDVELRCDPISGHTALYWYRQSLGQGLEFLIYFQGNSAPDKSGLPSDRFSAERTGGSVSTLTIQRTQQEDSAVYLCASSRGTGSYEQYFGPGTRLTVT.